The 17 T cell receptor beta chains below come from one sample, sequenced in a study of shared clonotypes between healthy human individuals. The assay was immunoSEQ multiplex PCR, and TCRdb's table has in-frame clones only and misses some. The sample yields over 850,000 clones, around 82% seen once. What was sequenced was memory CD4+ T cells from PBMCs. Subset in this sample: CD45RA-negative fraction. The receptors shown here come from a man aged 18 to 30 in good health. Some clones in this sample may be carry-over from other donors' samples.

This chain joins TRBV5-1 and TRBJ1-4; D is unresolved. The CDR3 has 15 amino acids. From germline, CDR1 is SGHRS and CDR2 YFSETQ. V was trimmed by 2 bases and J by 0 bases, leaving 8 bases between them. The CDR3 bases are TGCGCCAGCAGCTTACCAGAAACAACTAATGAAAAACTGTTTTTT. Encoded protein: CASSLPETTNEKLFF.

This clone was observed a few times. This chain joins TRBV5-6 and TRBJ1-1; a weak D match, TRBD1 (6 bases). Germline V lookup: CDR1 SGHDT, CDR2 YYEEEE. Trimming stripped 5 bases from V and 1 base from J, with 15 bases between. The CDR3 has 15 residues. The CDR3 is CASRPPGHRNTEAFF. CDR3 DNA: TGTGCCAGCAGACCTCCGGGACACAGGAACACTGAAGCTTTCTTT.

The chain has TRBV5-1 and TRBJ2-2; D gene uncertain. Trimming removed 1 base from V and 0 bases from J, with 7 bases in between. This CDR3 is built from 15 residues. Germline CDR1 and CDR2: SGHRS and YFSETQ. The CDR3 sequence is CASSLTATNTGELFF. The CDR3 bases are TGCGCCAGCAGCTTGACAGCTACGAACACCGGGGAGCTGTTTTTT.

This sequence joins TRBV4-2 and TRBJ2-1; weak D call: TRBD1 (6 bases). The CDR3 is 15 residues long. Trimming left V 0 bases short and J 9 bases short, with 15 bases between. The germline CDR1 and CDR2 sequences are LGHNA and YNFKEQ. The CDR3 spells CASSQDLGTSREQFF. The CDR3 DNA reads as TGTGCCAGCAGCCAAGACCTTGGGACAAGCCGTGAGCAGTTCTTC.

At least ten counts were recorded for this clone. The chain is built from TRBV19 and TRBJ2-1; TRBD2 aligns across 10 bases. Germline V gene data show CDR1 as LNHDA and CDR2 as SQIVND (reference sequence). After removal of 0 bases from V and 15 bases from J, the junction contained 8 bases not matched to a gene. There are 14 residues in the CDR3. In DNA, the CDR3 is TGTGCCAGTAGTATAGAGGAAGCGGGAGGGTTTATGTTCTTC. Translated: CASSIEEAGGFMFF. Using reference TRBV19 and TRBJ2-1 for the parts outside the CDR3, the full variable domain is DGGITQSPKYLFRKEGQNVTLSCEQNLNHDAMYWYRQDPGQGLRLIYYSQIVNDFQKGDIAEGYSVSREKKESFPLTVTSAQKNPTAFYLCASSIEEAGGFMFFGPGTRLTVL.

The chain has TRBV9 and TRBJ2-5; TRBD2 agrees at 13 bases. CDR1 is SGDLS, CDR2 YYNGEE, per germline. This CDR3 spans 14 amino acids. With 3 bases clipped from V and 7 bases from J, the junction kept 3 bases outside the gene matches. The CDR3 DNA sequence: TGTGCCAGCAGCGGGACTAGCGGGAGCGGGACCCAGTACTTC. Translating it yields CASSGTSGSGTQYF.

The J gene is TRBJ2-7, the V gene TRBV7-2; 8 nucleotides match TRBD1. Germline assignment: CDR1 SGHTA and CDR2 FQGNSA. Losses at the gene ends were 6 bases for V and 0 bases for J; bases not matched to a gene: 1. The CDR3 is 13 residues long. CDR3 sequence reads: CASRGQASYEQYF. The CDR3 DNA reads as TGTGCCAGCAGGGGACAGGCCTCCTACGAGCAGTACTTC.

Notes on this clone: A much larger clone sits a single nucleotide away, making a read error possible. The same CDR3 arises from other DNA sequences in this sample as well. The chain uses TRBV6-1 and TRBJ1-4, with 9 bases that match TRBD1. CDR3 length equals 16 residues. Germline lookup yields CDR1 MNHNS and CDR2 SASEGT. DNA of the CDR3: TGTGCCAGCAGTGACACTCCGGGACAGGGCGATGAAAAACTGTTTTTC. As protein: CASSDTPGQGDEKLFF.

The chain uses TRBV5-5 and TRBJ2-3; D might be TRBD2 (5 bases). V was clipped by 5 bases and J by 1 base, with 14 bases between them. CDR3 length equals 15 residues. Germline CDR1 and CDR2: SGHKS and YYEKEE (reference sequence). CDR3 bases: TGTGCCAGCAGGCCACCGGGGAGTGGCACAGATACGCAGTATTTT. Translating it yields CASRPPGSGTDTQYF.

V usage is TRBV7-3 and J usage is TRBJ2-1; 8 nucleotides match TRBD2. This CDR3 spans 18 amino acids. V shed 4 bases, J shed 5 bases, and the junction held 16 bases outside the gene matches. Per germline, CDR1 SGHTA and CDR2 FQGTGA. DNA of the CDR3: TGTGCCAGCAGCTCCTCTCCAATAGCGGGAAGGGGCGACAATGAGCAGTTCTTC. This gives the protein CASSSSPIAGRGDNEQFF.

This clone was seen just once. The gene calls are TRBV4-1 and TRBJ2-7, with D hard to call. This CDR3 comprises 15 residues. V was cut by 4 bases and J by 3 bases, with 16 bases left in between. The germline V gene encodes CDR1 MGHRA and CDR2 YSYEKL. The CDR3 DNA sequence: TGCGCCAGCAGCCGAGAGATTCGGCCTGGCTACGAGCAGTACTTC. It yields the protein CASSREIRPGYEQYF.

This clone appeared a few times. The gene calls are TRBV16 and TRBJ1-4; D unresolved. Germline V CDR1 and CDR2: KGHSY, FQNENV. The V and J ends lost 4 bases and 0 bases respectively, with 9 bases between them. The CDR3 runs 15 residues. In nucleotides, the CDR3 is TGTGCCAGCAGCCGTCAACTTGCAACTAATGAAAAACTGTTTTTT. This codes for CASSRQLATNEKLFF.

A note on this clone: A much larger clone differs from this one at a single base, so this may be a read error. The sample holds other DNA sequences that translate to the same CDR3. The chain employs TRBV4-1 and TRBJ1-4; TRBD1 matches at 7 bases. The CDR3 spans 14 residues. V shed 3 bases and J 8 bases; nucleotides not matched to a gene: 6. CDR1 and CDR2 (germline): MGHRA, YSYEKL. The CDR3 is CASSQTGTREKLFF. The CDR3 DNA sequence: TGCGCCAGCAGCCAGACAGGGACGCGCGAAAAACTGTTTTTT.

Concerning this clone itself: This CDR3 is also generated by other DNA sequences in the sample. The DNA for the CDR3 is TGTGCCAGCAGTTTTGTTAACTATGGCTACACCTTC. Translation: CASSFVNYGYTF. The V call is TRBV28, the J call TRBJ1-2; D remains unclear. CDR1 and CDR2 from the germline V gene are MDHEN and SYDVKM. The CDR3 is 12 residues long. Trimming stripped 3 bases from V and 1 base from J, with 3 bases between.

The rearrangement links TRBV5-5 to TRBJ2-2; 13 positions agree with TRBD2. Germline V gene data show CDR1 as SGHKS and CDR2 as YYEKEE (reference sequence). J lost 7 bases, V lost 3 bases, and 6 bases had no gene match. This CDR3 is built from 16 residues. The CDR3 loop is CASSSWTSGRGGELFF. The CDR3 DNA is TGTGCCAGCAGCTCCTGGACTAGCGGGAGAGGCGGGGAGCTGTTTTTT.

The CDR3 region is CASSPLRITDTQYF. The DNA for the CDR3 is TGTGCCAGCAGCCCTTTGCGGATCACAGATACGCAGTATTTT. This sequence joins TRBV7-2 and TRBJ2-3, with no clear D. There are 14 residues in the CDR3. The germline CDR1 and CDR2 sequences are SGHTA and FQGNSA. Trimming stripped 5 bases from V and 2 bases from J, with 11 bases between.

CDR3 sequence (DNA): TGTGCCAGCAGCTTTCGGACTGGGGCCAACGTCCTGACTTTC. Translated, it gives CASSFRTGANVLTF. The genes are TRBV7-2 and TRBJ2-6; D is uncertain. Germline V gives CDR1 SGHTA, CDR2 FQGNSA. V shed 3 bases and J shed 2 bases, with 5 bases lying between them. This CDR3 has 14 amino acids.